This T cell receptor beta chain was retrieved from a study of blood T cell repertoires in COVID-19. For the study at large: Researchers got acute and convalescent COVID-19 samples from the United States, Italy and Spain. PBMCs, B-cell-depleted T cells, or T cells provided the cDNA or gDNA that made up the material.

This clone has just a few counts. Germline CDR1 is SNHLY and CDR2 is FYNNEI. Trimming left V 8 bases short and J 4 bases short, with 14 bases between. CDR3 length: 14 amino acids. As handled by the study authors: Counts of nucleated cells, estimated from reference gene primer amplification, were obtained. Data came from immunoSEQ multiplex PCR; TCRdb stores just in-frame clones and leaves some out. The DNA gave D and trimming, while V, J and clone size come from that table. There are around 42,000 clones in the sample; 80% occur only once, and 30% to 40% lies in the top ten. The rearrangement joins TRBV2 to TRBJ2-2, with D uncertain. This sequence was found in a man older than 75 with active or convalescent COVID-19. Sequencing was performed on peripheral blood. The CDR3 sequence is CASLAASSTGELFF. CDR3 nucleotide sequence: TGTGCCAGCCTCGCTGCCTCTAGCACCGGGGAGCTGTTTTTT.